One sample yielded the 5 T cell receptor beta chains listed below, sequenced in a study of T cells after yellow fever vaccination. TCRdb used MiXCR to reprocess the 5' RACE reads, holding one entry per CDR3 protein. Of a few hundred thousand distinct CDR3 sequences listed, about 17% are singletons. Sequenced here: PBMCs, sampled about 5 days after the first yellow fever vaccination. The receptor set was obtained from a man aged 18 to 30 who received the YFV17D yellow fever vaccine.

The chain joins TRBV7-9 to TRBJ2-3; 12 bases fit TRBD2. Trimming cost V 5 bases and J 8 bases; bases outside gene matches: 8. CDR3 length equals 15 residues. CDR1 SEHNR and CDR2 FQNEAQ come from the germline V gene (reference sequence). CDR3 residues: CASSRLAGAAGTQYF. As DNA, the CDR3 is TGTGCCAGCAGCAGACTAGCGGGGGCTGCTGGTACGCAGTATTTT.

This clonotype was counted a few times. V gene TRBV6-1 combines with J gene TRBJ1-6, with 7 bases identical to TRBD1. The V and J ends lost 6 bases and 2 bases, in that order; junction bases with no gene match: 13. The germline V gene encodes CDR1 MNHNS and CDR2 SASEGT. The CDR3 has 18 amino acids. CDR3 nucleotides: TGTGCCAGCAGCAAAGGGGACAGTATTAAACCCTATAATTCACCCCTCCACTTT. It is translated as CASSKGDSIKPYNSPLHF.

The chain links TRBV12-3 or TRBV12-4 to TRBJ2-5, with D unclear. Deletions cut 1 base from V and 5 bases from J, with 11 bases between. This CDR3 has 14 residues. CDR3 nucleotides: TGTGCCAGCAGTTTAGTCGCAGGTTGGGAGACCCAGTACTTC. Its protein is CASSLVAGWETQYF.

In this sample, this clonotype turned up a few times. The chain has TRBV6-1 and TRBJ2-5; TRBD2 might be the D (5 bases). Looked up from germline, CDR1 is MNHNS and CDR2 is SASEGT. There are 17 residues in the CDR3. Trimming removed 6 bases at V and 1 base at J, with 21 bases between. The CDR3 DNA is TGTGCCAGCAGCCCCTTACTAGTCAGATCCCTCCAAGAGACCCAGTACTTC. Encoded protein: CASSPLLVRSLQETQYF.

This clonotype was found a few times. The chain joins TRBV24-1 to TRBJ1-1; D is uncertain. This CDR3 is built from 15 residues. The V end was cut by 4 bases, the J end by 4 bases, with 15 bases between. CDR1 and CDR2 (germline): KGHDR, SFDVKD. CDR3 sequence (DNA): TGTGCCACCAGTGACACTAGAGCGGGGAGCACTGAAGCTTTCTTT. This codes for CATSDTRAGSTEAFF.